The T cell receptor (beta chain) described here comes from a study of T cells in Graves' hyperthyroidism and ophthalmopathy. Regions amplified from RNA transcripts were the TCR beta CDR3 regions. First-round RT-PCR of the TCR CDR3 relied on the HTBI primer set. From the multiplex PCR reads, TCRdb called clonotypes with MiXCR, one entry per CDR3 protein. Found here are about 770,000 distinct CDR3 sequences, around 20% of them singletons; the top ten hold roughly a sixth. There are many counts of this clonotype. The CDR3 has 14 residues. CDR1 is MNHNS, CDR2 SASEGT, per germline. V gave up 4 bases and J gave up 1 base, with 10 bases separating them.

Source material: blood. The chain recombines TRBV6-1 with TRBJ1-1; no firm D call. The receptor's source is a woman between 45 and 65 years old with Graves' hyperthyroidism that later progressed to Graves' ophthalmopathy. This chain's CDR3 is CASSVTVRNTEAFF. In DNA, the CDR3 is TGTGCCAGCAGTGTTACGGTGAGGAACACTGAAGCTTTCTTT.